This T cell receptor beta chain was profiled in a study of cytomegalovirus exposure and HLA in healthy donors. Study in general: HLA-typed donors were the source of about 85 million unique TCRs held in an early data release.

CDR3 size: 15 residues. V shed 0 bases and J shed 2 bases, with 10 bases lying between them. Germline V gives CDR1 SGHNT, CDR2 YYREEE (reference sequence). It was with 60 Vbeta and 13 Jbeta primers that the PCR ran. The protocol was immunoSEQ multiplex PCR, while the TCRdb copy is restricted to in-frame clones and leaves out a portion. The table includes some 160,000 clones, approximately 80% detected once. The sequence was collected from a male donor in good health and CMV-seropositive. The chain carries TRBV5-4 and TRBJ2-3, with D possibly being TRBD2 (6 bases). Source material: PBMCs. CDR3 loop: CASSLGLVATDTQYF. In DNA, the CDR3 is TGTGCCAGCAGCTTGGGACTAGTTGCCACAGATACGCAGTATTTT.